This T cell receptor (beta chain) was recovered during a study of response to subunit inactivated influenza vaccine listed by TCRdb under 2018. As for the study more broadly: The study used deep quantitative T cell receptor repertoire profiling to track responses to a trivalent subunit inactivated influenza vaccine.

Here is what the overall study found, with its caveats: The authors proposed that each seasonal influenza vaccination may bring in only a limited number of new T cells.

The germline ends are 24 bases apart after V is trimmed by 5 bases and J by 5 bases. Counted from cysteine to phenylalanine, this CDR3 has 16 amino acids. Only CDR3 DNA is held: 48 bases, read in frame from base 1. The germline V gene (reference sequence) yields DFQATT for CDR1 and SNEGSKA for CDR2. This clonotype was found a few times. Its antigen has not been determined. There are no base qualities to consult, and no much larger clone falls within one base. The method behind the library was RT-PCR. TCRdb records Illumina HiSeq 2500 as the sequencer. TCRdb reprocessing: public reads trimmed at Q25 with fastp, clones called with MiXCR, in-frame beta chains kept. For every CDR3 protein sequence, its rows merge into one entry that carries the most common genes and DNA. In all, the sample holds more than 700,000 distinct CDR3 sequences, and around 21% of those were seen once. The leading ten clones occupy 10% to 13% of the sample.

This TCR was recovered from a man aged 50-59 years who received an inactivated influenza vaccine. Donor details come from another sample of the same person, matched by shared clones. The material was PBMCs from blood, obtained around 5 days after vaccination. Recombination connected TRBV20-1 to TRBJ2-5; 7 matching bases give a weak D call of TRBD2. The bases read TGCAGTGCTGTCAACCAACGAGGGGGGGGGAAGGAGACCCAGTACTTC. Translated, this gives CSAVNQRGGGKETQYF.